Shown below are 18 T cell receptor beta chains from a single sample sequenced in a study of breast tumors, draining lymph nodes, adjacent tissues. Axillary draining lymph nodes of breast cancer patients supplied the node samples. One entry per CDR3 protein, called by TCRdb with MiXCR from the multiplex PCR reads. The table shows 150,000 to 200,000 distinct CDR3 sequences, with about 33% occurring only once. Material: axillary lymph node tissue. Source of these receptors: a female donor with breast cancer. Some clones in this sample may be carry-over from other donors' samples.

This clonotype was detected ten times or more. The genes are TRBV7-2 and TRBJ2-3, with 11 bases fitting TRBD1. The junction had 2 bases not matched to a gene; V was cut back by 1 base and J by 14 bases. The germline V gene encodes CDR1 SGHTA and CDR2 FQGNSA. CDR3 length equals 12 residues. CDR3 loop: CASSLVGQGGYF. The CDR3 DNA sequence: TGTGCCAGCAGCTTAGTGGGACAGGGGGGGTATTTT. Full variable domain (rest looked up from reference TRBV7-2 and TRBJ2-3): GAGVSQSPSNKVTEKGKDVELRCDPISGHTALYWYRQSLGQGLEFLIYFQGNSAPDKSGLPSDRFSAERTGGSVSTLTIQRTQQEDSAVYLCASSLVGQGGYFGPGTRLTVL.

This clonotype has more than one count but fewer than ten. The chain uses TRBV3-1 and TRBJ2-1, with D unresolved. Germline V gene data show CDR1 as LGHDT and CDR2 as YNNKEL (reference sequence). Trimming removed 1 base at V and 0 bases at J, with 10 bases between. This CDR3 has 16 amino acids. The CDR3 is CASSQGIWSSYNEQFF. CDR3 bases: TGTGCCAGCAGCCAAGGTATCTGGAGCTCCTACAATGAGCAGTTCTTC.

V and J are TRBV19 and TRBJ2-1, with D hard to call. Germline assignment: CDR1 LNHDA and CDR2 SQIVND (reference sequence). The CDR3 covers 14 residues. V lost 6 bases and J lost 9, with 18 bases in between. CDR3 in amino acids: CASRSRTPTGEQFF. The CDR3 DNA reads as TGTGCCAGTAGGAGTCGGACCCCGACGGGTGAGCAGTTCTTC.

Remarks on this clonotype: A much larger clone is a single base away; this may be a read error. This chain connects TRBV14 to TRBJ2-5, with no clear D. This CDR3 spans 21 amino acids. Germline V gene data show CDR1 as SGHDN and CDR2 as FVKESK. CDR3 sequence reads: CASSQETMAAGFKSLQETQCF. CDR3 DNA sequence: TGTGCCAGCAGCCAAGAAACAATGGCTGCAGGTTTTAAGTCGCTTCAAGAGACCCAGTGCTTC.

This clonotype occurred many times. The chain is built from TRBV7-3 and TRBJ2-1; 8 bases are shared with TRBD2. The CDR3 contains 13 residues. V gave up 5 bases and J gave up 9 bases; unmatched junction bases: 6. Germline-derived CDR1 and CDR2 are SGHTA and FQGTGA. The CDR3 protein is CASSPSGSGEQFF. For the CDR3, the DNA is TGTGCCAGCAGCCCGAGCGGGAGCGGTGAGCAGTTCTTC.

V is TRBV19 and J is TRBJ1-5; D might be TRBD1 (6 bases). This CDR3 has 17 residues. Looked up from germline, CDR1 is LNHDA and CDR2 is SQIVND (reference sequence). V shed 4 bases and J shed 3 bases, with 19 bases lying between them. The CDR3 sequence is CASSRVGGSGLNQPQHF. As DNA, the CDR3 is TGTGCCAGTAGTAGGGTGGGGGGCAGTGGACTCAATCAGCCCCAGCATTTT.

This clonotype was seen many times. Mismatch with germline at one junction end may stem from a read error. The chain uses TRBV6-6 and TRBJ2-7; 8 nucleotides align to TRBD2. The germline CDR1 and CDR2 sequences are MNHNY and SVGAGI (reference sequence). CDR3 length equals 18 residues. The CDR3 nucleotides read TGTGCCAGCAGTCACTCGAAGTCGGCGGGAGGCAACTCCTACGAGCAGTACTTC. This gives the protein CASSHSKSAGGNSYEQYF.

This sequence joins TRBV19 and TRBJ2-4; D unclear. Germline CDR1 LNHDA, CDR2 SQIVND (reference sequence). The CDR3 extends over 15 amino acids. V lost 2 bases and J lost 2, with 10 bases in between. CDR3 in DNA: TGTGCCAGTAGTATATTAAGAGATCCCAAAAACATTCAGTACTTC. Its protein product is CASSILRDPKNIQYF. Filled out from reference TRBV19 and TRBJ2-4, the complete variable domain reads DGGITQSPKYLFRKEGQNVTLSCEQNLNHDAMYWYRQDPGQGLRLIYYSQIVNDFQKGDIAEGYSVSREKKESFPLTVTSAQKNPTAFYLCASSILRDPKNIQYFGAGTRLSVL.

This clonotype was recorded a few times. This chain joins TRBV3-1 and TRBJ2-3; TRBD2 matches 11 bases. CDR3 length equals 17 residues. The V gene's germline CDR1 is LGHDT and CDR2 YNNKEL (reference sequence). J lost 7 bases, V lost 5 bases, and 14 bases had no gene match. This chain's CDR3 is CASSETPSGGRGYTQYF. The CDR3 DNA reads TGTGCCAGCAGCGAAACCCCTAGCGGGGGGCGCGGGTATACGCAGTATTTT.

As for this clonotype: A read error may be the cause here, since a much bigger clone is one base away. The chain joins TRBV5-6 to TRBJ2-2, with 8 bases identical to TRBD2. Germline V CDR1 and CDR2: SGHDT, YYEEEE. The CDR3 runs to 15 residues. V dropped 3 bases and J dropped 4; count of bases not matched to a gene: 5. CDR3 nucleotide sequence: TGTGCCAGCAGCTCGGGAGGGAAGGGCACCGGGGAGCTGTTTTTT. Protein sequence: CASSSGGKGTGELFF.

The V and J genes are TRBV12-3 or TRBV12-4 and TRBJ2-1, with 7 bases aligning to TRBD2. The trim removed 8 bases at V and 6 bases at J, leaving 13 bases unmatched. The CDR3 totals 15 residues. The chain's CDR3 is CASSNRGGEFNEQFF. CDR3 nucleotide sequence: TGTGCCAGCTCTAACCGGGGAGGGGAATTCAATGAGCAGTTCTTC.

This clonotype came up many times. The chain links TRBV18 to TRBJ2-5; the D gene could be TRBD1 or TRBD2 (5 bases each). Trimming left V 2 bases short and J 1 base short, with 14 bases between. Germline lookup yields CDR1 KGHSH and CDR2 LQKENI. The CDR3 is 16 amino acids. CDR3 region: CASSPVLGDGQETQYF. In DNA, the CDR3 is TGTGCCAGCTCACCAGTTCTTGGGGACGGCCAAGAGACCCAGTACTTC.

In nucleotides, the CDR3 is TGCAGTGCTAAAGACGGGGGGTCAGTGACCCAGTACTTC. It translates to CSAKDGGSVTQYF. The chain employs TRBV20-1 and TRBJ2-5; 7 bases map to TRBD2. The germline gives CDR1 DFQATT, CDR2 SNEGSKA (reference sequence). CDR3 length: 13 residues. The ends lost 4 bases at V and 7 bases at J; junction bases unmatched: 9.

This clonotype was found many times. This rearrangement joins TRBV11-1 to TRBJ2-1; D call uncertain. Deletions cut 5 bases from V and 0 bases from J, with 8 bases between. This CDR3 comprises 14 residues. Germline V gene sequence: CDR1 SGHAT, CDR2 FQDESV (reference sequence). The CDR3 reads CASSHYSSYNEQFF. In nucleotides, the CDR3 is TGTGCCAGCAGCCACTATAGCTCCTACAATGAGCAGTTCTTC.

J is TRBJ2-3 and V is TRBV7-9; 7 bases fit TRBD2. CDR1 and CDR2 (germline): SEHNR, FQNEAQ (reference sequence). Losses at the gene ends were 4 bases for V and 2 bases for J; bases not matched to a gene: 9. The CDR3 is 16 amino acids. CDR3 residues: CASSSLDGGNTDTQYF. CDR3 in DNA: TGTGCCAGCAGCTCCCTGGACGGGGGGAACACAGATACGCAGTATTTT.

At least ten counts were recorded for this clonotype. V is TRBV4-1 and J is TRBJ1-2, with D possibly TRBD1 on 5 matching bases. Germline V gene data show CDR1 as MGHRA and CDR2 as YSYEKL. Deletions cut 0 bases from V and 6 bases from J, with 17 bases between. This CDR3 spans 16 amino acids. CDR3 protein: CASSQDLPGPMDGYTF. CDR3 coding DNA: TGCGCCAGCAGCCAAGATCTGCCAGGGCCCATGGATGGCTACACCTTC.

In regard to this clonotype: In this CDR3 the conserved last residue, phenylalanine or tryptophan, is missing, so a read error is likely. No DNA is shown, since the ends of the CDR3 on it are uncertain; the CDR3 is the one TCRdb lists. The rearrangement joins TRBV7-7 to TRBJ2-6; the DNA was not used to check the table's D call, TRBD2. From germline, CDR1 is SSHAT and CDR2 FNYEAQ (reference sequence). The length of the CDR3 is 8 amino acids, counting both ends. CDR3 amino acids: CASRRTSG.

This clonotype came up many times. This chain links TRBV7-8 with TRBJ1-6, with D possibly TRBD1 on 5 matching bases. The ends were cut back, 3 bases at V and 4 bases at J, with 10 bases in the middle. Germline lookup yields CDR1 SGHVS and CDR2 FQNEAQ. The CDR3 has 15 amino acids. In nucleotides, the CDR3 is TGTGCCAGCAGCTTGGGGCAGACTTATAATTCACCCCTCCACTTT. This encodes CASSLGQTYNSPLHF.